Included here is one TCR beta chain sequence, with context. The sample originates from a study of shared clonotypes between healthy human individuals. Clones were sequenced by immunoSEQ multiplex PCR, and TCRdb holds only the in-frame ones, with some missing. The sample carries fewer than 850,000 clones, approximately 75% recorded once. The CDR3 covers 11 residues. This rearrangement joins TRBV12-1 to TRBJ2-7; the DNA was not used to check the table's D call, TRBD1. TRBV12-1 is listed as a pseudogene. The sample taken for sequencing was memory CD4+ T cells sorted from blood. Subset denoted: CD45RA-negative fraction. The sequence came from a woman in her twenties or thirties in good health. The DNA of the CDR3 is TGTGCCAGCCCCAGGCCTCGCGAGCAGTACTTC. Translating it yields CASPRPREQYF.